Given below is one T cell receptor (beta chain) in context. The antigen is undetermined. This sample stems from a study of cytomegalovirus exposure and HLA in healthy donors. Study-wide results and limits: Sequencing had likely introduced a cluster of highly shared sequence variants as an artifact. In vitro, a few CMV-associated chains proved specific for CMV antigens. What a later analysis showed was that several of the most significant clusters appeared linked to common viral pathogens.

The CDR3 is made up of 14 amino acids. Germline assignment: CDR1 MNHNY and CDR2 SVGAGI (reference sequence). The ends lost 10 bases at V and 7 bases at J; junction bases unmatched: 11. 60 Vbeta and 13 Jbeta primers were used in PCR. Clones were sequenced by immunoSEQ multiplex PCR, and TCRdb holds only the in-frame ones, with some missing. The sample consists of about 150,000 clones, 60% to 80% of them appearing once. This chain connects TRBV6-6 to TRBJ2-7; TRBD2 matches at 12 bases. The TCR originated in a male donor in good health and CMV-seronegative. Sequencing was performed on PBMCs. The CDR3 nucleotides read TGTGCCACCACAGACGGACTAGCGGGAAAAGAGCAGTACTTC. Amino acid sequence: CATTDGLAGKEQYF.